These 15 T cell receptor beta chains originate from one sample sequenced in a study of Ad26.COV2.S vaccination and SARS-CoV-2 variants. Treatment given: around 19 received Ad26.COV2.S at low or high dose, single or two shots; about 5 received placebo; per-sample allocation not given. Vaccine and placebo recipients were sampled on day 63 after the first injection. This table comes from immunoSEQ multiplex PCR, and its TCRdb copy is limited to in-frame clones, with some not included. The table shows about 330,000 clones, with 85% to 90% occurring only once. The sample here was peripheral blood, taken in a trial of Ad26.COV2.S vaccine versus placebo. These receptor sequences come from a person aged 18-65 years who received the Ad26.COV2.S COVID-19 vaccine or a placebo.

This chain joins TRBV7-8 and TRBJ1-1; tentatively, D is TRBD1 (6 bases). The CDR3 contains 14 residues. In germline, CDR1 is SGHVS, CDR2 FQNEAQ. Between the trimmed V and J ends, which lost 0 bases and 6 bases, there was a span of 11 bases. As DNA, the CDR3 is TGTGCCAGCAGCTTAGCTGGGGGCGTTTCTGAAGCTTTCTTT. Its protein is CASSLAGGVSEAFF. Using reference TRBV7-8 and TRBJ1-1 for the parts outside the CDR3, the full variable domain is GAGVSQSPRYKVAKRGQDVALRCDPISGHVSLFWYQQALGQGPEFLTYFQNEAQLDKSGLPSDRFFAERPEGSVSTLKIQRTQQEDSAVYLCASSLAGGVSEAFFGQGTRLTVV.

The chain employs TRBV29-1 and TRBJ2-5, with 7 bases aligning to TRBD1. After removal of 1 base from V and 5 bases from J, the junction contained 4 bases not matched to a gene. The CDR3 is 13 amino acids. Germline V CDR1 and CDR2: SQVTM, ANQGSEA. This chain's CDR3 is CSVEVGGAETQYF. CDR3 bases: TGCAGCGTTGAAGTAGGGGGCGCCGAGACCCAGTACTTC.

V gene TRBV28 combines with J gene TRBJ1-1; 8 positions match TRBD1. Germline assignment: CDR1 MDHEN and CDR2 SYDVKM. CDR3 size: 10 residues. The V and J ends lost 11 bases and 11 bases, in that order; junction bases with no gene match: 7. The CDR3 loop reads CALLQGGAFF. The CDR3 DNA reads as TGTGCCCTATTACAGGGGGGGGCTTTCTTT.

Only one count was recorded for this clone. V and J are TRBV7-2 and TRBJ2-3; 8 bases are a match to TRBD2. Germline CDR1 is SGHTA and CDR2 is FQGNSA. The CDR3 contains 15 residues. Losses at the gene ends were 5 bases for V and 0 bases for J; bases not matched to a gene: 4. CDR3 in DNA: TGTGCCAGCAGCCCGGGGGGGGTTAGCACAGATACGCAGTATTTT. Protein product: CASSPGGVSTDTQYF.

The V and J genes are TRBV10-2 and TRBJ2-5; tentatively, D is TRBD1 (5 bases). The CDR3 sequence is 13 residues long. Germline values: CDR1 WSHSY, CDR2 SAAADI. V shed 4 bases and J shed 9 bases, with 15 bases lying between them. CDR3 in DNA: TGCGCCAGCAGTGCGCCCTTAACAGGTCCCCAGTACTTC. Amino acids: CASSAPLTGPQYF.

This chain links TRBV27 with TRBJ1-1; D uncertain. The CDR3 covers 13 residues. Germline V CDR1 and CDR2: MNHEY, SMNVEV (reference sequence). Trimming left V 2 bases short and J 6 bases short, with 10 bases between. The CDR3 region has the DNA TGTGCCAGCAGTTTAATAGGGCAGGCTGAAGCTTTCTTT. Translation gives CASSLIGQAEAFF.

The chain recombines TRBV30 with TRBJ1-2, with D possibly being TRBD1 (5 bases). The CDR3 sequence is 12 residues long. The V and J ends lost 8 bases and 4 bases respectively, with 14 bases between them. The germline gives CDR1 GTSNPN, CDR2 SVGIG (reference sequence). The CDR3 coding sequence is TGTGCCCGGGGCGGCATCCGCTATGGCTACACCTTC. Translation: CARGGIRYGYTF.

The chain uses TRBV25-1 and TRBJ1-2; the D gene is possibly TRBD1 (6 bases). V was clipped by 4 bases and J by 3 bases, with 9 bases between them. The CDR3 has 13 residues. Per the germline V gene, CDR1 is MGHDK and CDR2 is SYGVNS. CDR3 loop: CASSGGLDYGYTF. CDR3 DNA: TGTGCCAGCAGTGGGGGGCTGGACTATGGCTACACCTTC.

The V and J genes are TRBV7-2 and TRBJ1-2; D uncertain. This CDR3 region has 14 residues. Trimming took 1 base from V and 2 from J, leaving 8 bases between them. Germline V gene data show CDR1 as SGHTA and CDR2 as FQGNSA. For the CDR3, the DNA is TGTGCCAGCAGCTTAGTCTCAACCAACTATGGCTACACCTTC. It codes for CASSLVSTNYGYTF.

V usage is TRBV4-1 and J usage is TRBJ2-6; D uncertain. V dropped 1 base and J dropped 0 bases, with 7 bases sitting between them. Germline values: CDR1 MGHRA, CDR2 YSYEKL. This CDR3 spans 16 amino acids. The CDR3 sequence: CASSQVGSSGANVLTF. As DNA, the CDR3 is TGCGCCAGCAGCCAAGTGGGAAGCTCTGGGGCCAACGTCCTGACTTTC.

V usage is TRBV15 and J usage is TRBJ2-3; 8 bases are shared with TRBD2. Losses at the gene ends were 0 bases for V and 2 bases for J; bases not matched to a gene: 7. CDR3 length equals 17 residues. The germline V gene encodes CDR1 LNHNV and CDR2 YYDKDF (reference sequence). CDR3 in amino acids: CATSREGTSGLTDTQYF. Here the CDR3 DNA reads TGTGCCACCAGCAGAGAAGGAACTAGCGGACTCACAGATACGCAGTATTTT. The full variable domain, in which reference TRBV15 and TRBJ2-3 provide the parts outside the CDR3, is DAMVIQNPRYQVTQFGKPVTLSCSQTLNHNVMYWYQQKSSQAPKLLFHYYDKDFNNEADTPDNFQSRRPNTSFCFLDIRSPGLGDTAMYLCATSREGTSGLTDTQYFGPGTRLTVL.

The V and J genes are TRBV20-1 and TRBJ1-4; unclear D gene. This CDR3 is 11 amino acids long. Trimming took off 6 bases at V and 8 bases at J, with 10 bases between the two ends. Germline V gene sequence: CDR1 DFQATT, CDR2 SNEGSKA (reference sequence). The DNA of the CDR3 is TGCAGTGCGGACCAAGGGGAAAAACTGTTTTTT. Protein: CSADQGEKLFF.

J is TRBJ2-3 and V is TRBV9, with 10 bases fitting TRBD1. V was clipped by 3 bases and J by 5 bases; unmatched bases: 9. The CDR3 is 16 amino acids. Per germline, CDR1 SGDLS and CDR2 YYNGEE. The CDR3 DNA reads as TGTGCCAGCAGCGGATGGGGGGACAGGGGTTTAGATACGCAGTATTTT. Translation gives CASSGWGDRGLDTQYF.

The chain couples TRBV18 to TRBJ2-5, with 8 bases matching TRBD1. V dropped 6 bases and J dropped 2; count of bases not matched to a gene: 2. This CDR3 has 13 residues. Germline-derived CDR1 and CDR2 are KGHSH and LQKENI. CDR3 amino acids: CASSGQGQETQYF. Here the CDR3 DNA reads TGTGCCAGCTCCGGACAGGGACAAGAGACCCAGTACTTC. The full variable domain, completed using reference TRBV18 and TRBJ2-5, is NAGVMQNPRHLVRRRGQEARLRCSPMKGHSHVYWYRQLPEEGLKFMVYLQKENIIDESGMPKERFSAEFPKEGPSILRIQQVVRGDSAAYFCASSGQGQETQYFGPGTRLLVL.

The chain joins TRBV5-1 to TRBJ2-1, with 11 positions matching TRBD1. Germline CDR1 SGHRS, CDR2 YFSETQ. The CDR3 is 15 amino acids. V shed 3 bases and J 8 bases; nucleotides not matched to a gene: 7. CDR3 residues: CASSSGQGAWDEQFF. CDR3 coding DNA: TGCGCCAGCAGCTCAGGACAGGGGGCTTGGGATGAGCAGTTCTTC.